Each of the 14 T cell receptor beta chains below was sequenced from the same sample in a study of blood T cell repertoires in COVID-19. Profiled with immunoSEQ multiplex PCR; TCRdb holds only in-frame clones, not every one. In the table there are approximately 190,000 clones, just under 85% of which are singletons. What was sequenced was peripheral blood. The receptors stem from a woman in her seventies with active or convalescent COVID-19.

The chain recombines TRBV10-3 with TRBJ2-1, with 7 nucleotides matching TRBD2. The CDR3 has 15 residues. Germline values: CDR1 ENHRY, CDR2 SYGVKD. The ends lost 4 bases at V and 7 bases at J; junction bases unmatched: 10. The CDR3 loop is CAISVGGIRTNEQFF. The CDR3 DNA is TGTGCCATCAGTGTGGGGGGGATACGGACAAATGAGCAGTTCTTC.

The rearrangement uses TRBV19 and TRBJ1-2; 9 bases align to TRBD1. V trimming: 5 bases; J trimming: 4 bases; junction bases outside the gene matches: 8. This CDR3 region has 15 residues. The germline V gene has CDR1 LNHDA and CDR2 SQIVND (reference sequence). This CDR3 is CASSPGDRESYGYTF. CDR3 DNA sequence: TGTGCCAGTAGTCCGGGGGACAGGGAATCCTATGGCTACACCTTC.

This chain links TRBV4-1 with TRBJ1-4; 8 bases map to TRBD1. The CDR3 runs to 15 residues. After removal of 2 bases from V and 5 bases from J, the junction contained 4 bases not matched to a gene. Germline values: CDR1 MGHRA, CDR2 YSYEKL. The CDR3 DNA is TGCGCCAGCAGCCAACCACGGACAGGGAATGAAAAACTGTTTTTT. Encoded protein: CASSQPRTGNEKLFF.

This chain connects TRBV9 to TRBJ2-2, with a possible D match to TRBD2 (5 bases). This CDR3 spans 12 amino acids. The V and J ends lost 4 bases and 9 bases respectively, with 10 bases between them. Per the germline V gene, CDR1 is SGDLS and CDR2 is YYNGEE. The CDR3 protein is CASSTGGRELFF. CDR3 in DNA: TGTGCCAGCAGCACCGGAGGAAGGGAGCTGTTTTTT.

This clone was counted a single time. This chain links TRBV19 with TRBJ1-1, with a weak D call TRBD1 (6 bases). This CDR3 is built from 11 residues. V was trimmed by 6 bases and J by 13 bases, leaving 15 bases between them. Germline CDR1 is LNHDA and CDR2 is SQIVND (reference sequence). The DNA for the CDR3 is TGTGCCAGTAGCACGTCCAGGGGTGGTTTCTTT. Translation: CASSTSRGGFF. Full variable domain (missing parts from reference TRBV19 and TRBJ1-1): DGGITQSPKYLFRKEGQNVTLSCEQNLNHDAMYWYRQDPGQGLRLIYYSQIVNDFQKGDIAEGYSVSREKKESFPLTVTSAQKNPTAFYLCASSTSRGGFFGQGTRLTVV.

The chain couples TRBV5-4 to TRBJ1-4, with a weak D call TRBD1 (5 bases). The CDR3 runs 17 residues. The germline V gene has CDR1 SGHNT and CDR2 YYREEE (reference sequence). The V end was cut by 0 bases, the J end by 8 bases, with 20 bases between. This CDR3 reads CASSLAGGVQAGEKLFF. The DNA of the CDR3 is TGTGCCAGCAGCTTGGCGGGGGGGGTCCAGGCAGGGGAAAAACTGTTTTTT.

The chain employs TRBV28 and TRBJ1-2, with D tentatively TRBD1 (5 bases). V shed 6 bases and J shed 4 bases, with 18 bases lying between them. Germline V lookup: CDR1 MDHEN, CDR2 SYDVKM. The CDR3 runs to 15 residues. The CDR3 DNA sequence: TGTGCCAGCAGCTACGGCCAGGGTAATGCCTATGGCTACACCTTC. Protein sequence: CASSYGQGNAYGYTF.

The chain uses TRBV23-1 and TRBJ2-7; the match to TRBD1 covers 7 bases. TRBV23-1 falls under the ORF class, with uncertain function. This CDR3 is 15 amino acids long. With 6 bases clipped from V and 3 bases from J, the junction kept 11 bases outside the gene matches. The CDR3 spells CASRPGTVYRYEQYF. The CDR3 nucleotides read TGCGCCAGCAGACCTGGGACAGTCTACCGCTACGAGCAGTACTTC.

The CDR3 protein is CASSQDFGGSSYNEQFF. DNA of the CDR3: TGTGCCAGCAGCCAAGATTTTGGGGGGAGCTCCTACAATGAGCAGTTCTTC. J is TRBJ2-1 and V is TRBV3-1 (or the pseudogene TRBV3-2); tentatively, D is TRBD2 (6 bases). Trimming took off 0 bases at V and 0 bases at J, with 12 bases between the two ends. The germline CDR1 and CDR2 sequences are LGHDT and YNNKEL (reference sequence). This CDR3 spans 17 amino acids.

V gene TRBV28 combines with J gene TRBJ2-1; D perhaps matches TRBD1 (6 bases). Germline-derived CDR1 and CDR2 are MDHEN and SYDVKM. V dropped 5 bases and J dropped 4 bases, with 12 bases sitting between them. The CDR3 runs to 14 residues. The CDR3 protein is CASSPRQVYNEQFF. In nucleotides, the CDR3 is TGTGCCAGCAGTCCCCGACAGGTTTACAATGAGCAGTTCTTC.

The gene calls are TRBV7-9 and TRBJ2-1; 7 nucleotides agree with TRBD2. This CDR3 region has 12 residues. The germline gives CDR1 SEHNR, CDR2 FQNEAQ (reference sequence). Germline trimming cut 5 bases from V and 8 bases from J; bases unmatched to any gene: 3. The DNA of the CDR3 is TGTGCCAGCAGCGCTACTAGCGATGAGCAGTTCTTC. Protein: CASSATSDEQFF.

The chain has TRBV5-1 and TRBJ2-7, with D possibly matching TRBD2 (7 bases). The V and J ends lost 0 bases and 2 bases respectively, with 15 bases between them. Germline CDR1 is SGHRS and CDR2 is YFSETQ. The CDR3 runs to 16 residues. DNA for the CDR3: TGCGCCAGCAGCTTGGCGGGGGGCGGTCCCGCCTACGAGCAGTACTTC. Its protein is CASSLAGGGPAYEQYF.

The V call is TRBV7-9, the J call TRBJ2-6; D uncertain. CDR3 length: 13 amino acids. V gave up 5 bases and J gave up 4 bases, with 6 bases separating them. Germline V gene sequence: CDR1 SEHNR, CDR2 FQNEAQ (reference sequence). CDR3 in amino acids: CASSQMGANVLTF. CDR3 DNA: TGTGCCAGCAGCCAAATGGGGGCCAACGTCCTGACTTTC. Using reference TRBV7-9 and TRBJ2-6 for the parts outside the CDR3, the full variable domain is DTGVSQNPRHKITKRGQNVTFRCDPISEHNRLYWYRQTLGQGPEFLTYFQNEAQLEKSRLLSDRFSAERPKGSFSTLEIQRTEQGDSAMYLCASSQMGANVLTFGAGSRLTVL.

The CDR3 sequence is CASSAGTGGTEAFF. CDR3 nucleotides: TGTGCCAGCAGCGCCGGGACAGGGGGCACTGAAGCTTTCTTT. The chain couples TRBV7-9 to TRBJ1-1, with 11 positions matching TRBD1. Germline values: CDR1 SEHNR, CDR2 FQNEAQ (reference sequence). V shed 5 bases, J shed 4 bases, and the junction held 3 bases outside the gene matches. This CDR3 spans 14 amino acids.